This TCR beta chain was identified in a study of blood T cell repertoires in COVID-19. At the level of the study: Acute-phase and convalescent COVID-19 samples originated in the United States, Italy and Spain.

This clone was seen many times. Clones were sequenced by immunoSEQ multiplex PCR, and TCRdb holds only the in-frame ones, with some missing. Of fewer than 300,000 clones listed, more than 80% are singletons. The CDR3 sequence is 15 residues long. Looked up from germline, CDR1 is LGHNA and CDR2 is YSLEER. Trimming shortened V by 2 bases and J by 1 base, and 12 bases separated the two germline ends. This TCR derives from a woman in her twenties or thirties who had recovered from COVID-19. The sample taken for sequencing was PBMCs or T cells enriched from blood (not recorded which). V is TRBV4-3 and J is TRBJ2-7; perhaps TRBD1 as D (6 bases). The CDR3 bases are TGCGCCAGCAGCCAATTCCGGGACATATCCTACGAGCAGTACTTC. It yields the protein CASSQFRDISYEQYF.